A selection of T cell receptor beta chains follows, all from one sample in a study of chemoradiotherapy in HPV16-positive cancers. This table comes from immunoSEQ multiplex PCR, and its TCRdb copy is limited to in-frame clones, with some not included. The sample contains fewer than 15,000 clones, almost 90% of which appear only once. The source material was blood, sampled from a patient who underwent chemoradiotherapy. The receptors shown here come from a human donor with HPV-associated anogenital cancer. CDR3s include the opening cysteine and the closing phenylalanine or tryptophan. Each record gives: J gene, clone size, V gene, D gene, CDR3 DNA, CDR3 protein. D genes are given only for firm matches. Some rows mark clone size as missing; the rest say once, few, many or name a class of expanded clone.

>TRBJ1-1|NA|TRBV28|TRBD1
TGTGCCAGCACCCACAGGGGGCTGAACACTGAAGCTTTCTTT
CASTHRGLNTEAFF
>TRBJ1-5|once|TRBV6-1|NA
TGTGCCAGCACCTACTCCCCTGTCGATCAGCCCCAGCATTTT
CASTYSPVDQPQHF
>TRBJ2-3|few|TRBV28|NA
TGTGCCAGCAGTTTAGAACGTGTGGAGCGGCGCACAGATACGCAGTATTTT
CASSLERVERRTDTQYF
>TRBJ1-1|NA|TRBV10-3|NA
TGTGCCATCAGTCGAACAGTCGATACTGAAGCTTTCTTT
CAISRTVDTEAFF
>TRBJ2-1|NA|TRBV7-3|TRBD2
TGTGCCAGCAGCTTAAGCGGGGGGCGTGATGAGCAGTTCTTC
CASSLSGGRDEQFF
>TRBJ2-3|NA|TRBV27|TRBD1
TGTGCCAGCCAGAGACAGGGAAGCACAGATACGCAGTATTTT
CASQRQGSTDTQYF
>TRBJ2-1|few|TRBV27|TRBD1
TGTGCCAGCAACTACAGGGGGAACTACAATGAGCAGTTCTTC
CASNYRGNYNEQFF
>TRBJ1-6|NA|TRBV27|NA
TGTGCCAGCAGTTTATTTTTCGGTTTGGGGACTCAAAATTCACCCCTCCACTTT
CASSLFFGLGTQNSPLHF
>TRBJ2-5|NA|TRBV14|NA
TGTGCCAGCAGCCAAGTAAGAAACGCATTAGGAGAGACCCAGTACTTC
CASSQVRNALGETQYF
>TRBJ2-1|NA|TRBV23-1|NA
TGCGCCAGCAGTCAATCGTGGCAGGGGATCGTCAATGAGCAGTTCTTC
CASSQSWQGIVNEQFF
>TRBJ2-3|NA|TRBV20-1|NA
TGCAGTGCTAGCCGACGGGATACGCAGTATTTT
CSASRRDTQYF
>TRBJ1-2|NA|TRBV28|TRBD1
TGTGCCAGCAGTTCGGACAGGGTTGGTGGCTACACCTTC
CASSSDRVGGYTF
>TRBJ2-1|NA|TRBV2|TRBD2
TGTGCCAGCAGTGTTAATCTTGTGGGGGGGACTACCTCCCCGGGGCGTGGCAATGAGCAGTTCTTC
CASSVNLVGGTTSPGRGNEQFF
>TRBJ1-1|NA|TRBV7-7|NA
TGTGCTAGCAGCTTTCGGGTGAACACTGAAGCTTTCTTT
CASSFRVNTEAFF
>TRBJ2-2|NA|TRBV9|NA
TGTGCCAGCAGCGTAGCTCCCCACGGGGCCGGGGAGCTGTTTTTT
CASSVAPHGAGELFF
>TRBJ2-5|NA|TRBV29-1|NA
TGCAGCGTTGTAGGAGTAGAGACCCAGTACTTC
CSVVGVETQYF
>TRBJ2-5|NA|TRBV5-6|NA
TGTGCCAGCAGCTTGAGCGGCCCTGGGCGGGATCCCCAAGAGACCCAGTACTTC
CASSLSGPGRDPQETQYF
>TRBJ2-3|NA|TRBV30|TRBD2
TGTGCCTGGAGTTGGACTAGCGGGGGTGATACGCAGTATTTT
CAWSWTSGGDTQYF
>TRBJ2-5|once|TRBV29-1|NA
TGCAGCGTTGTCCCCCCGGGGCTGAACCAAGAGACCCAGTACTTC
CSVVPPGLNQETQYF
>TRBJ2-2|few|TRBV29-1|TRBD1
TGCAGCGTAGCCCCGCCGGGACAGCCTGGAAGTCCCGGGGAGCTGTTTTTT
CSVAPPGQPGSPGELFF
>TRBJ2-3|once|TRBV27|NA
TGTGCCACCCACGGGGCAGAAGATACGCAGTATTTT
CATHGAEDTQYF
>TRBJ2-2|once|TRBV5-1|NA
TGCGCCAGCAGGTTGGCGGGGCCCTCGGGAAGCTTCCCCCGGGGAGGCCCCGGGGAGCTGTTTTTT
CASRLAGPSGSFPRGGPGELFF
>TRBJ1-2|NA|TRBV27|TRBD1
TGTGCCAGCAGCCGGACAGGGGGCCCTACCAACTATGGCTACACCTTC
CASSRTGGPTNYGYTF
>TRBJ2-4|NA|TRBV18|NA
TGTGCCAGCTCACCACCCGACCTAAAAAACATTCAGTACTTC
CASSPPDLKNIQYF
>TRBJ1-1|NA|TRBV29-1|NA
TGCAGCGTTCAGGGGCCGGGGGGGCGAGACACTGAAGCTTTCTTT
CSVQGPGGRDTEAFF
>TRBJ2-7|NA|TRBV7-9|TRBD1
TGTGCCAGCAGCTCCGAGGCGGACAGGAGTTATTACGAGCAGTACTTC
CASSSEADRSYYEQYF
>TRBJ1-1|NA|TRBV15|NA
TGTGCCACCAGCAGAGATCAGAGATTTGACCCGAACACTGAAGCTTTCTTT
CATSRDQRFDPNTEAFF
>TRBJ2-2|NA|TRBV6-5|TRBD2
TGTGCCAGCAGTTACGCGGGAGACACCGGGGAGCTGTTTTTT
CASSYAGDTGELFF
>TRBJ2-1|few|TRBV7-9|NA
TGTGCCAGCAGCGCCGGGTCCTCCTACAATGAGCAGTTCTTC
CASSAGSSYNEQFF
>TRBJ1-1|once|TRBV2|TRBD1
TGTGCCAGCAGTGTAGACAGGGGCACTGAAGCTTTCTTT
CASSVDRGTEAFF
>TRBJ1-5|NA|TRBV5-6|NA
TGTGCCAGCAGCTTGAGGGGGGCCGGGAATCAGCCCCAGCATTTT
CASSLRGAGNQPQHF
>TRBJ2-1|NA|TRBV29-1|NA
TGCAGCGTTGAAGTGGGTGGACAGCAGTTCTTC
CSVEVGGQQFF
>TRBJ2-3|NA|TRBV10-1|TRBD1
TGCGCCAGCAGTGAGAGACAGGGGGCGACTACAGATACGCAGTATTTT
CASSERQGATTDTQYF
>TRBJ1-1|few|TRBV5-6|NA
TGTGCCAGCACCCTGCAAGTTTACGCTGAAGCTTTCTTT
CASTLQVYAEAFF
>TRBJ1-3|NA|TRBV15|NA
TGTGCCACCAGCTTCGAACGCTCTGGAAACACCATATATTTT
CATSFERSGNTIYF
>TRBJ2-3|NA|TRBV2|TRBD2
TGTGCCAGCACCAGACTAGCGGGAACCATAGATACGCAGTATTTT
CASTRLAGTIDTQYF
>TRBJ2-7|NA|TRBV5-1|TRBD2
TGCGCCAGCAGCTCGACTAGCGCGGGGCAGTACTTC
CASSSTSAGQYF
>TRBJ2-3|NA|TRBV6-1|NA
TGTGCCAGCAGTGAAGCGGAGGCTACTTACACAGATACGCAGTATTTT
CASSEAEATYTDTQYF
>TRBJ2-3|NA|TRBV19|TRBD1
TGTGCCAGTAGTGCGCCCCGGTCTGGGGGACAGGGGAGCACAGATACGCAGTATTTT
CASSAPRSGGQGSTDTQYF
>TRBJ2-7|NA|TRBV4-1|NA
TGCGCCAGCAGCCAAGACCAATCATCCCCCGGGGGCCTCTCCTACGAGCAGTACTTC
CASSQDQSSPGGLSYEQYF
>TRBJ2-3|NA|TRBV5-4|TRBD1
TGTGCCAGCAGCTTGAGTCAAGGACAGGGGGCGGATACGCAGTATTTT
CASSLSQGQGADTQYF
>TRBJ1-2|NA|TRBV6-5|NA
TGTGCCAGCAGCTACGGGGCGGGGGACTATGGCTACACCTTC
CASSYGAGDYGYTF
>TRBJ2-7|NA|TRBV7-3|TRBD2
TGTGCCAGCAGCTCCTATCCGGGACTAGCCTACGAGCAGTACTTC
CASSSYPGLAYEQYF
>TRBJ2-5|NA|TRBV5-1|TRBD1
TGCGCCAGCGCCAGACAGGGCCAAGAGACCCAGTACTTC
CASARQGQETQYF
>TRBJ1-4|NA|TRBV30|NA
TGTGCCTGGAGTACTGGGACTTCGGAGGGTGAAAAACTGTTTTTT
CAWSTGTSEGEKLFF
>TRBJ1-5|NA|TRBV6-6|TRBD1
TGTGCCAGCAGACTTGACAGGGTTGGTAATCAGCCCCAGCATTTT
CASRLDRVGNQPQHF
>TRBJ2-7|NA|TRBV5-4|NA
TGTGCCAGCAGCCCATTTTTGGGGCTGACGTCCTACGAGCAGTACTTC
CASSPFLGLTSYEQYF
>TRBJ1-2|NA|TRBV4-1|NA
TGCGCCAGCAGCCAAGATCGACAAGCCTATGGCTACACCTTC
CASSQDRQAYGYTF
>TRBJ2-7|NA|TRBV13|NA
TGTGCCAGCTTTCGCACTCCAGCGGAGGAGCAGTACTTC
CASFRTPAEEQYF
>TRBJ1-5|NA|TRBV4-1|NA
TGCGCCAGCAGCCAAGCAGGAGGTCAGCCCCAGCATTTT
CASSQAGGQPQHF
>TRBJ2-5|NA|TRBV6-1|NA
TGTGCCAGCAGTCCGGGGAGGTGGGAGACCCAGTACTTC
CASSPGRWETQYF
>TRBJ1-1|NA|TRBV30|TRBD1
TGTGCCTTCGGACAGGGAGGCACTGAAGCTTTCTTT
CAFGQGGTEAFF
>TRBJ1-1|NA|TRBV21-1|NA
TGTGCCAGCAGCAATTCCAGGACAGGAGTGAATACTGAAGCTTTCTTT
CASSNSRTGVNTEAFF
>TRBJ2-7|NA|TRBV6-5|NA
TGTGCCAGCAGTGAGAGGCCCCACTACGAGCAGTACTTC
CASSERPHYEQYF
>TRBJ2-3|NA|TRBV11-2|TRBD2
TGTGCCAGCAGCTTAGATGGACTAGCGGTAACTAGCACAGATACGCAGTATTTT
CASSLDGLAVTSTDTQYF
>TRBJ2-6|NA|TRBV7-9|NA
TGTGCCAGCAGCCCGAGTGGGGGGCAGGTCAACGTCCTGACTTTC
CASSPSGGQVNVLTF
>TRBJ2-1|NA|TRBV28|NA
TGTGCCAGCAGACCCGCTGGACTCTCCAATGAGCAGTTCTTC
CASRPAGLSNEQFF
>TRBJ2-7|NA|TRBV28|TRBD1
TGTGCCAGCAACTTACGGACAGGGAGGTACGAGCAGTACTTC
CASNLRTGRYEQYF
>TRBJ1-4|NA|TRBV4-1|TRBD1
TGCGCCAGCAGCCAAGAGACTACGACAGGGACGAATGAAAAACTGTTTTTT
CASSQETTTGTNEKLFF